Following are 25 T cell receptor beta chains from one sample sequenced in a study of cytomegalovirus exposure and HLA in healthy donors. Primers for the PCR totalled 60 Vbeta and 13 Jbeta. Method: immunoSEQ multiplex PCR; TCRdb's copy keeps in-frame clones and lacks some. The data hold about 100,000 clones, with about four fifths observed a single time. Specimen: PBMCs. These receptors came from a female donor in good health and CMV-seropositive.

This sequence joins TRBV18 and TRBJ1-1; the match to TRBD1 covers 9 bases. The J segment lost 1 base and the V segment lost 3 bases, leaving 3 bases of the junction unmatched. Germline V CDR1 and CDR2: KGHSH, LQKENI. The CDR3 totals 15 residues. CDR3 region: CASSPGTGQNTEAFF. CDR3 nucleotides: TGTGCCAGCTCACCCGGGACAGGGCAGAACACTGAAGCTTTCTTT.

The chain recombines TRBV6-5 with TRBJ2-2, with 8 bases that match TRBD2. Germline CDR1 and CDR2: MNHEY and SVGAGI. V was clipped by 3 bases and J by 14 bases; unmatched bases: 11. The CDR3 consists of 14 residues. DNA of the CDR3: TGTGCCAGCAGTTATCGGGGGGGCCATGGCGAACTGTTTTTT. Protein product: CASSYRGGHGELFF.

V gene TRBV5-1 combines with J gene TRBJ1-1; D not certain. The CDR3 consists of 16 residues. Trimming took 0 bases from V and 5 from J, leaving 17 bases between them. Germline V gives CDR1 SGHRS, CDR2 YFSETQ. CDR3 nucleotide sequence: TGCGCCAGCAGCTTGGAACCCCCCGGAGGTACTACTGAAGCTTTCTTT. This translates into CASSLEPPGGTTEAFF.

This clone showed up just a few times. The chain couples TRBV7-2 to TRBJ1-1; D is unresolved. CDR3 length: 13 residues. CDR1 and CDR2 from the germline V gene are SGHTA and FQGNSA. The V end lost 0 bases, the J end lost 1 base, and 3 bases lay between the germline ends. CDR3 sequence: CASSLARNTEAFF. The CDR3, as DNA: TGTGCCAGCAGCTTAGCGCGGAACACTGAAGCTTTCTTT.

This rearrangement joins TRBV12-5 to TRBJ2-1, with 9 nucleotides matching TRBD2. The CDR3 totals 19 residues. Germline lookup yields CDR1 LGHNT and CDR2 FRNRAP. The V segment lost 7 bases and the J segment 5 bases; nucleotides outside the gene matches: 21. DNA of the CDR3: TGTGCTAGTGCACCCGGAAGGGGACTAGCCCGTGGAGTTGACAATGAGCAGTTCTTC. Protein product: CASAPGRGLARGVDNEQFF.

This chain connects TRBV15 to TRBJ2-3; D is undetermined. There are 14 residues in the CDR3. Between the trimmed V and J ends, which lost 0 bases and 1 base, there was a span of 5 bases. The germline V gene encodes CDR1 LNHNV and CDR2 YYDKDF (reference sequence). This CDR3 reads CATSRDLGTDTQYF. The CDR3 DNA reads as TGTGCCACCAGCAGAGATCTTGGCACAGATACGCAGTATTTT.

This chain joins TRBV7-9 and TRBJ2-7; 12 nucleotides match TRBD1. This CDR3 contains 15 residues. The J segment lost 5 bases and the V segment lost 3 bases, leaving 5 bases of the junction unmatched. Looked up from germline, CDR1 is SEHNR and CDR2 is FQNEAQ (reference sequence). Written as DNA, the CDR3 is TGTGCCAGCAGCTTCCCGGGACAGGGGGCCCACGAGCAGTACTTC. This sequence encodes CASSFPGQGAHEQYF.

This chain joins TRBV7-9 and TRBJ2-1; TRBD1 matches at 8 bases. There are 18 residues in the CDR3. Germline V CDR1 and CDR2: SEHNR, FQNEAQ (reference sequence). V lost 11 bases to trimming and J lost 0 bases; unmatched junction nucleotides: 18. In DNA form, the CDR3 reads TGTGCCGGGGTCAGGGGGCGCCGGGTGGGAACCTCCTACAATGAGCAGTTCTTC. It codes for CAGVRGRRVGTSYNEQFF.

V usage is TRBV6-1 and J usage is TRBJ2-3, with D possibly matching TRBD2 (5 bases). Trimming took off 10 bases at V and 0 bases at J, with 14 bases between the two ends. The CDR3 runs 14 residues. Germline V gives CDR1 MNHNS, CDR2 SASEGT. This CDR3 reads CAIPAGSSTDTQYF. For the CDR3, the DNA is TGTGCCATCCCGGCGGGTTCTAGCACAGATACGCAGTATTTT.

This clone has more than one count but fewer than ten. The gene calls are TRBV5-6 and TRBJ1-4; the match to TRBD1 covers 7 bases. The V gene end was trimmed by 3 bases and the J gene end by 8 bases; junction bases not matched to a gene: 7. Germline V gene sequence: CDR1 SGHDT, CDR2 YYEEEE. CDR3 length equals 14 residues. The CDR3 is CASSSTGLGEKLFF. In DNA, the CDR3 is TGTGCCAGCAGCTCGACAGGGCTTGGAGAAAAACTGTTTTTT. Full variable domain (outside the CDR3, taken from reference TRBV5-6 and TRBJ1-4): DAGVTQSPTHLIKTRGQQVTLRCSPKSGHDTVSWYQQALGQGPQFIFQYYEEEERQRGNFPDRFSGHQFPNYSSELNVNALLLGDSALYLCASSSTGLGEKLFFGSGTQLSVL.

This clone was counted a single time. J is TRBJ2-4 and V is TRBV7-8, with a weak D call TRBD1 (5 bases). Germline V gene data show CDR1 as SGHVS and CDR2 as FQNEAQ. Trimming left V 2 bases short and J 0 bases short, with 11 bases between. The CDR3 is made up of 16 amino acids. Here the CDR3 reads CASSLFPDRAKNIQYF. CDR3 nucleotide sequence: TGTGCCAGCAGCTTATTTCCCGACAGAGCCAAAAACATTCAGTACTTC.

This chain links TRBV15 with TRBJ1-1, with D unclear. Trimming removed 0 bases from V and 5 bases from J, with 7 bases in between. Germline-derived CDR1 and CDR2 are LNHNV and YYDKDF (reference sequence). The CDR3 is 13 residues long. The CDR3 sequence: CATSRDSRTEAFF. Written as DNA, the CDR3 is TGTGCCACCAGCAGAGACTCGAGGACTGAAGCTTTCTTT.

V is TRBV6-4 and J is TRBJ2-3, with D perhaps matching TRBD2 (6 bases). Between the trimmed V and J ends, which lost 6 bases and 9 bases, there was a span of 16 bases. The CDR3 is made up of 13 amino acids. Germline assignment: CDR1 MRHNA and CDR2 SNTAGT. Written as DNA, the CDR3 is TGTGCCAGCAGCGTCGGGGGTGAGGGAACGCAGTATTTT. This encodes CASSVGGEGTQYF.

This chain uses TRBV4-3 with TRBJ1-1, with a weak D call TRBD1 (5 bases). With 1 base removed from V and 0 bases from J, the gap between germline ends came to 9 bases. The length of the CDR3 is 15 residues. From germline, CDR1 is LGHNA and CDR2 YSLEER. CDR3 protein: CASSQGTGLNTEAFF. DNA for the CDR3: TGCGCCAGCAGCCAAGGAACAGGCCTGAACACTGAAGCTTTCTTT.

V gene TRBV2 combines with J gene TRBJ2-3, with 16 bases matching TRBD2. CDR1 is SNHLY, CDR2 FYNNEI, per germline. This CDR3 is 15 amino acids long. V was pared by 9 bases and J by 5 bases, with 5 bases of the junction left unmatched. In DNA form, the CDR3 reads TGTGCCAGGGGGACTAGCGGGAGGGAGGGAGATACGCAGTATTTT. Its translation is CARGTSGREGDTQYF.

This clone was found once. V and J are TRBV11-3 and TRBJ1-6; D is unclear. Trimming removed 0 bases at V and 8 bases at J, with 5 bases between. CDR3 length: 13 amino acids. CDR1 is SGHNT and CDR2 is YENEEA in the germline V gene. CDR3 amino acids: CASSLERDSPLHF. DNA for the CDR3: TGTGCCAGCAGCTTAGAGCGAGATTCACCCCTCCACTTT.

The V gene is TRBV28, the J gene TRBJ2-2; 7 bases are shared with TRBD1. CDR1 and CDR2 from the germline V gene are MDHEN and SYDVKM. V lost 3 bases, J lost 2 bases, and 3 bases stayed unmatched. The CDR3 contains 15 residues. CDR3 nucleotides: TGTGCCAGCAGTTTCGGACAGGTTAACACCGGGGAGCTGTTTTTT. It specifies CASSFGQVNTGELFF.

The rearrangement uses TRBV7-3 and TRBJ2-2, with D possibly being TRBD1 (6 bases). Germline-derived CDR1 and CDR2 are SGHTA and FQGTGA. The germline V and J ends were trimmed by 2 bases and 5 bases, with 9 bases remaining between them. CDR3 length equals 14 residues. For the CDR3, the DNA is TGTGCCAGCAGCTTACAGGGGTATACCGGGGAGCTGTTTTTT. It yields the protein CASSLQGYTGELFF.

V and J are TRBV4-1 and TRBJ1-1; the D gene is possibly TRBD1 (6 bases). Germline V gene sequence: CDR1 MGHRA, CDR2 YSYEKL. Trimming took off 0 bases at V and 1 base at J, with 9 bases between the two ends. The CDR3 has 15 amino acids. The CDR3, as DNA: TGCGCCAGCAGCCAAGAGGCAGGGGCGAACACTGAAGCTTTCTTT. This encodes CASSQEAGANTEAFF.

Regarding this clone: One end of the junction fails to match germline, which may point to a read error. The rearrangement joins TRBV2 to TRBJ1-6; D ambiguous. Germline V gene data show CDR1 as SNHLY and CDR2 as FYNNEI. The CDR3 is 14 residues long. For the CDR3, the DNA is TGTGCCAGCAAGAGGAGCTCCTATAGTTCACCCCTCCACTTT. Its translation is CASKRSSYSSPLHF.

In this sample, this clone turned up once. The rearrangement joins TRBV4-1 to TRBJ2-7, with a tentative D call TRBD1 (5 bases). The germline V gene has CDR1 MGHRA and CDR2 YSYEKL. The CDR3 has 14 residues. The germline V and J ends were trimmed by 0 bases and 3 bases, with 9 bases remaining between them. This chain's CDR3 is CASSQEPGYYEQYF. The CDR3 coding sequence is TGCGCCAGCAGCCAAGAACCAGGGTACTACGAGCAGTACTTC.

The table lists this clone with a few counts. The chain uses TRBV29-1 and TRBJ1-1, with 8 positions matching TRBD1. Germline V gene data show CDR1 as SQVTM and CDR2 as ANQGSEA. The CDR3 loop spans 14 amino acids. V lost 6 bases, J lost 6 bases, and 12 bases stayed unmatched. CDR3 in DNA: TGCAGCGTGGGGTACGTAGGACAGGGTGCTGAAGCTTTCTTT. Amino acid sequence: CSVGYVGQGAEAFF.

This clone was counted only a few times. The gene calls are TRBV4-3 and TRBJ2-5, with TRBD2 matching 7 bases. The CDR3 is 14 amino acids. With V trimmed by 2 bases and J by 5 bases, 5 bases remained unmatched. CDR1 is LGHNA and CDR2 is YSLEER in the germline V gene. For the CDR3, the DNA is TGCGCCAGCAGCCAAAGCTGGGAGGGGGAGACCCAGTACTTC. It encodes CASSQSWEGETQYF.

The rearrangement links TRBV28 to TRBJ1-4; TRBD1 agrees at 8 bases. There are 13 residues in the CDR3. Germline CDR1 reads MDHEN; CDR2 reads SYDVKM. Trimming at V came to 7 bases and at J to 7 bases, leaving 5 bases not matched to a gene. CDR3 in DNA: TGTGCCAGCATGGCAGGGGGCTCTGAAAAACTGTTTTTT. Protein product: CASMAGGSEKLFF.

The chain couples TRBV5-1 to TRBJ2-7; the D gene is possibly TRBD1 (6 bases). The V end was cut by 3 bases, the J end by 2 bases, with 15 bases between. This CDR3 comprises 15 residues. CDR1 and CDR2 (germline): SGHRS, YFSETQ. DNA of the CDR3: TGCGCCAGCAGCTCTACCTACAGGGACCCCTACGAGCAGTACTTC. Translated, it gives CASSSTYRDPYEQYF.